This T cell receptor beta chain was documented in a study of Ad26.COV2.S vaccination and SARS-CoV-2 variants. General study findings and limits: Breadth and depth estimates from TCRs may understate total T cell responses. It was found that vaccine and placebo recipients had similar non-spike TCR breadth. Compared with placebo recipients, vaccine recipients had higher spike-specific TCR breadth.

Assay: immunoSEQ multiplex PCR; the TCRdb copy retains only in-frame clones and omits some. The repertoire includes about 350,000 clones, 70% to 90% of them detected once, and roughly 10% sits in the top ten. Treatment here: around 19 received Ad26.COV2.S at low or high dose, single or two shots; 5 received placebo; per-sample allocation not given. The investigators took samples on day 63 after the first vaccine or placebo injection. Cohort 1b enrolled adults aged 18-55 years in Boston. Turning to this clone: Its antigen is undetermined.

The V end was cut by 1 base, the J end by 4 bases, with 10 bases between. This CDR3 has 14 residues. Germline V gene lookup returns CDR1 MNHEY and CDR2 SMNVEV (reference sequence). The chain has TRBV27 and TRBJ1-1; D may be TRBD1 (5 bases). This sample comprised peripheral blood, obtained in a trial of Ad26.COV2.S vaccine versus placebo. This TCR came from a person between 18 and 60 years old who received the Ad26.COV2.S COVID-19 vaccine or a placebo. The CDR3 DNA is TGTGCCAGCAGTTTATTGGTAGGGGTCACTGAAGCTTTCTTT. Translating gives CASSLLVGVTEAFF.